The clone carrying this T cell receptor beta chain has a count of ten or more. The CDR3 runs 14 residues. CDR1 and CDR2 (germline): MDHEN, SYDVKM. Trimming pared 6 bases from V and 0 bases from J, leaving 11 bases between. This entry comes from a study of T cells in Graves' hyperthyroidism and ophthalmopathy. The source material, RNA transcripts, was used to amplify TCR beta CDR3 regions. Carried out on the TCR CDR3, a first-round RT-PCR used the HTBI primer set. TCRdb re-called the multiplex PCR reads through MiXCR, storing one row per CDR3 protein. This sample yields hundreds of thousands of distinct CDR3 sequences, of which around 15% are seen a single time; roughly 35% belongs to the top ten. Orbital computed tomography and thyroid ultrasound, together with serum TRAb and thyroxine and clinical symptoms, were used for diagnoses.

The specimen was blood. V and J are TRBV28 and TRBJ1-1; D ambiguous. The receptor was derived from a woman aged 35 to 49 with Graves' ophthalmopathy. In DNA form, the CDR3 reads TGTGCCAGCAGCTATTATTCTCTGAACACTGAAGCTTTCTTT. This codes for CASSYYSLNTEAFF.